These T cell receptor beta chains were read from a single sample in a study of T cell responses to AZD1222 COVID-19 vaccine. Assay used: immunoSEQ multiplex PCR; TCRdb lists only in-frame clones, some missing. The table includes 100,000 to 150,000 clones, roughly 85% detected once. Sequences were derived from peripheral blood, sampled on day 0 of AZD1222 vaccination. The receptors derive from an adult in good health. The CDR3 runs from the conserved cysteine through the conserved F or W. A D gene is named only where the DNA matches it firmly. Clone size is stated in some rows and not others, as once, few, many or a class when expanded.

d_call,clone_size,v_call,j_call,cdr3_aa,cdr3_nt
TRBD2,.,TRBV27,TRBJ2-7,CASSSRTSEIYEQYF,TGTGCCAGCAGTTCAAGGACTAGCGAGATCTACGAGCAGTACTTC
.,.,TRBV2,TRBJ1-4,CASSWDRRGSTNEKLFF,TGTGCCAGCAGTTGGGACCGTAGGGGGTCAACTAATGAAAAACTGTTTTTT
TRBD1,.,TRBV18,TRBJ1-4,CASSPRQGGEKLFF,TGTGCCAGCTCACCGAGACAGGGGGGTGAAAAACTGTTTTTT
.,.,TRBV28,TRBJ1-5,CASSFSDQPQHF,TGTGCCAGCAGTTTTTCGGATCAGCCCCAGCATTTT
.,.,TRBV11-2,TRBJ1-1,CASQRGWEKVF,TGTGCCAGCCAAAGGGGGTGGGAAAAGGTCTTT
.,.,TRBV7-2,TRBJ2-2,CASSSTGNTGELFF,TGTGCCAGCAGCTCAACAGGGAACACCGGGGAGCTGTTTTTT
.,.,TRBV5-1,TRBJ1-4,CASSTTELPNEKLFF,TGCGCCAGCAGCACAACAGAGCTTCCTAATGAAAAACTGTTTTTT
TRBD2,.,TRBV9,TRBJ2-3,CASSFSSGSARDTQYF,TGTGCCAGCAGCTTCTCTAGCGGGAGTGCGAGAGATACGCAGTATTTT
TRBD2,few,TRBV3-1/TRBV3-2,TRBJ2-1,CASSWRTSGVGGEQFF,TGTGCCAGCAGCTGGCGGACTAGCGGGGTGGGAGGTGAGCAGTTCTTC
.,.,TRBV7-2,TRBJ2-3,CASSLQGLGVDTQYF,TGTGCCAGCAGCTTACAGGGGCTGGGTGTAGATACGCAGTATTTT
.,.,TRBV21-1,TRBJ2-5,CASSNEVKEGSDYRGETQYF,TGTGCCAGCAGCAATGAGGTAAAGGAGGGTAGCGATTACCGGGGGGAGACCCAGTACTTC
TRBD1,.,TRBV5-1,TRBJ1-2,CASSLKPGQDPPGTF,TGCGCCAGCAGCCTTAAACCGGGACAGGACCCCCCTGGTACCTTC
.,.,TRBV4-2,TRBJ2-5,CASSQDSSQRETQYF,TGTGCCAGCAGCCAAGACAGTTCGCAGAGAGAGACCCAGTACTTC
.,.,TRBV10-3,TRBJ1-3,CAISGRDTIYF,TGTGCCATCAGTGGCCGGGACACCATATATTTT
.,.,TRBV3-1/TRBV3-2,TRBJ2-1,CASSQQGLRDEQFF,TGTGCCAGCAGCCAGCAGGGACTCCGAGATGAGCAGTTCTTC
TRBD1,.,TRBV19,TRBJ2-1,CASSSGTDVNEQFF,TGTGCCAGTAGTTCCGGGACAGACGTAAATGAGCAGTTCTTC
.,.,TRBV19,TRBJ1-5,CASSPRPDSSSNQPQHF,TGTGCCAGTAGTCCCCGCCCGGACAGTTCCAGCAATCAGCCCCAGCATTTT
.,.,TRBV30,TRBJ1-4,CAWTHRGGPGEKLFF,TGTGCCTGGACCCACCGGGGGGGTCCGGGTGAAAAACTGTTTTTT
.,.,TRBV27,TRBJ1-5,CASSMRFGFGNQPQHF,TGTGCCAGCAGTATGAGGTTCGGTTTTGGCAATCAGCCCCAGCATTTT
.,.,TRBV5-4,TRBJ1-6,CASSLEGNNSPLHF,TGTGCCAGCAGCTTAGAGGGAAATAATTCACCCCTCCACTTT
TRBD1,once,TRBV7-9,TRBJ1-6,CASSSTGFNSPLHF,TGTGCCAGCAGCTCGACAGGGTTTAATTCACCCCTCCACTTT
TRBD2,.,TRBV7-3,TRBJ2-1,CASSSDGLAGGRNEQFF,TGTGCCAGCAGCTCGGATGGACTAGCGGGAGGACGCAATGAGCAGTTCTTC
.,.,TRBV27,TRBJ2-7,CASREAGRYEQYF,TGTGCCAGCCGTGAGGCAGGGCGGTACGAGCAGTACTTC
.,few,TRBV7-2,TRBJ1-6,CASSFTTENSPLHF,TGTGCCAGCAGCTTTACTACGGAGAATTCACCCCTCCACTTT